This entry lists 12 T cell receptor beta chains sequenced from one sample in a study of T cells after yellow fever vaccination. TCRdb ran MiXCR on the 5' RACE reads and lists one entry per CDR3 protein. The table lists about 400,000 distinct CDR3 sequences, 6% to 8% of them singletons. The specimen comprised PBMCs, sampled 5 days after the yellow fever booster vaccination. All receptors derive from a man aged 25 to 40 who received the YFV17D yellow fever vaccine.

This clonotype occurred many times. J is TRBJ2-3 and V is TRBV20-1; D is undetermined. Trimming removed 5 bases from V and 0 bases from J, with 15 bases in between. The CDR3 contains 15 residues. CDR1 and CDR2 (germline): DFQATT, SNEGSKA (reference sequence). The CDR3: CSADGSPTSTDTQYF. The CDR3 DNA reads as TGCAGTGCTGACGGGTCTCCTACTAGCACAGATACGCAGTATTTT.

The V call is TRBV7-2, the J call TRBJ2-5; 11 bases line up with TRBD1. The CDR3 has 14 residues. The germline V gene encodes CDR1 SGHTA and CDR2 FQGNSA. The V and J ends lost 5 bases and 5 bases, in that order; junction bases with no gene match: 4. The CDR3 region is CASSPGQGVETQYF. In DNA, the CDR3 is TGTGCCAGCAGCCCGGGACAGGGGGTTGAGACCCAGTACTTC.

This sequence joins TRBV20-1 and TRBJ2-2; D ambiguous. V lost 1 base, J lost 3 bases, and 6 bases lay in between. Germline-derived CDR1 and CDR2 are DFQATT and SNEGSKA (reference sequence). The CDR3 contains 13 residues. CDR3 DNA sequence: TGCAGTGCTAGAGTCCTTGACACCGGGGAGCTGTTTTTT. Translating it yields CSARVLDTGELFF.

This clonotype was observed at least ten times. V and J are TRBV20-1 and TRBJ2-1; 8 bases agree with TRBD2. CDR1 and CDR2 (germline): DFQATT, SNEGSKA (reference sequence). The ends lost 6 bases at V and 9 bases at J; junction bases unmatched: 13. The CDR3 spans 14 residues. The CDR3 DNA sequence: TGCAGTGCAGCGCCGGGACTAGTTGGAAGTGAGCAGTTCTTC. It encodes CSAAPGLVGSEQFF.

This clonotype was counted at least ten times. The chain carries TRBV20-1 and TRBJ1-6, with 7 bases aligning to TRBD1. J lost 5 bases, V lost 7 bases, and 5 bases had no gene match. The CDR3 contains 13 residues. Germline V gives CDR1 DFQATT, CDR2 SNEGSKA (reference sequence). CDR3 DNA sequence: TGCAGTGGCCTGGGACAGAATAATTCACCCCTCCACTTT. Protein sequence: CSGLGQNNSPLHF.

In its sample, this clonotype was seen many times. V and J are TRBV5-1 and TRBJ1-4, with D unclear. CDR1 is SGHRS and CDR2 is YFSETQ in the germline V gene. The V end lost 8 bases, the J end lost 4 bases, and 9 bases lay between the germline ends. CDR3 length equals 12 residues. DNA of the CDR3: TGCGCCAGACGGACGGTTAATGAAAAACTGTTTTTT. Translated: CARRTVNEKLFF.

This clonotype appeared a few times. The V and J genes are TRBV6-6 and TRBJ1-2; D is unresolved. CDR1 MNHNY and CDR2 SVGAGI come from the germline V gene (reference sequence). The CDR3 is 12 amino acids. V lost 6 bases to trimming and J lost 8 bases, with 13 bases between them. The CDR3 sequence: CASSALRAGYTF. CDR3 coding DNA: TGTGCCAGCAGCGCCCTGAGAGCCGGCTACACCTTC.

This clonotype was recorded many times. This chain connects TRBV10-3 to TRBJ2-5, with D tentatively TRBD2 (5 bases). CDR1 and CDR2 from the germline V gene are ENHRY and SYGVKD. The CDR3 contains 16 residues. V lost 6 bases, J lost 4 bases, and 21 bases lay in between. As DNA, the CDR3 is TGTGCCATCAGCTCACAAGTAGGTGGAGGTCCAGAGACCCAGTACTTC. Translation gives CAISSQVGGGPETQYF.

This clonotype was observed once. The chain joins TRBV7-6 to TRBJ2-3; 8 nucleotides match TRBD1. The CDR3 is 16 amino acids. V shed 5 bases, J shed 1 base, and the junction held 8 bases outside the gene matches. In germline, CDR1 is SGHVS, CDR2 FNYEAQ. The CDR3 DNA reads as TGTGCCAGCAGCCCCAGGGGGCCGGGGGGCACAGATACGCAGTATTTT. It encodes CASSPRGPGGTDTQYF.

This clonotype has ten or more counts. The CDR3, as DNA: TGCGCCAGCAGCTTGTCGGGACTGGGGAACACTGAAGCTTTCTTT. It translates to CASSLSGLGNTEAFF. This chain joins TRBV5-1 and TRBJ1-1; possible D gene TRBD1, 5 bases. The CDR3 sequence is 15 residues long. Per the germline V gene, CDR1 is SGHRS and CDR2 is YFSETQ. Trimming pared 1 base from V and 1 base from J, leaving 11 bases between. The full variable domain, rest sourced from reference TRBV5-1 and TRBJ1-1, is KAGVTQTPRYLIKTRGQQVTLSCSPISGHRSVSWYQQTPGQGLQFLFEYFSETQRNKGNFPGRFSGRQFSNSRSEMNVSTLELGDSALYLCASSLSGLGNTEAFFGQGTRLTVV.

This clonotype showed up many times. V gene TRBV5-1 combines with J gene TRBJ2-1, with 7 bases matching TRBD1. The germline gives CDR1 SGHRS, CDR2 YFSETQ. With 0 bases clipped from V and 9 bases from J, the junction kept 3 bases outside the gene matches. The CDR3 runs to 13 residues. CDR3 nucleotides: TGCGCCAGCAGCTTGGGAAGGGACAGTGAGCAGTTCTTC. Translated: CASSLGRDSEQFF.

The rearrangement links TRBV20-1 to TRBJ2-5; D might be TRBD1 (6 bases). Trimming left V 2 bases short and J 5 bases short, with 15 bases between. Per germline, CDR1 DFQATT and CDR2 SNEGSKA (reference sequence). The CDR3 is 14 residues long. CDR3 residues: CSARKQGLSETQYF. The CDR3 coding sequence is TGCAGTGCTAGAAAACAGGGATTGAGCGAGACCCAGTACTTC.